These T cell receptor beta chains were read from a single sample in a study of T cell responses to AZD1222 COVID-19 vaccine. Data came from immunoSEQ multiplex PCR; TCRdb stores just in-frame clones and leaves some out. This sample has 150,000 or so clones, with approximately 92% found just once. The starting material was peripheral blood, obtained 28 days after the second AZD1222 dose. Every receptor here comes from an adult who received the AZD1222 COVID-19 vaccine. Each CDR3 is given with its conserved first and last residue. D genes are given only for firm matches. For some rows the clone size is stated as once, few or many, or as a class when expanded; others skip it.

>TRBJ1-5|TRBV28|NA|NA
TGTGCCAGCAGACAGGGAAGCAATCAGCCCCAGCATTTT
CASRQGSNQPQHF
>TRBJ2-1|TRBV11-3|NA|TRBD2
TGTGCCAGCAGCTTTAGCGGGGTTGAGCAGTTCTTC
CASSFSGVEQFF
>TRBJ2-2|TRBV10-2|NA|NA
TGCGCCAGCAGTGGAGGCACCGGGGAGCTGTTTTTT
CASSGGTGELFF
>TRBJ1-2|TRBV2|NA|NA
TGTGCCAGCAGTGAATTCCCAGGGGAGGGCTATGGCTACACCTTC
CASSEFPGEGYGYTF
>TRBJ2-7|TRBV7-2|NA|NA
TGTGCCAGCAGCTTGGCAGTATCCCACTCCTACGAGCAGTACTTC
CASSLAVSHSYEQYF
>TRBJ2-2|TRBV28|NA|NA
TGTGCCAGCAGTTGGTTGGCGGGCGCGAACACCGGGGAGCTGTTTTTT
CASSWLAGANTGELFF
>TRBJ2-3|TRBV4-3|NA|NA
TGCGCCAGCAGCCAAGATGTGTGGACAGATACGCAGTATTTT
CASSQDVWTDTQYF
>TRBJ1-3|TRBV6-6|NA|NA
TGTGCCAGCCGACGTCAAAACACCATATATTTT
CASRRQNTIYF
>TRBJ2-1|TRBV29-1|NA|TRBD1
TGCAGCGTCGGGACAGGGGGGAACAATGAGCAGTTCTTC
CSVGTGGNNEQFF
>TRBJ1-1|TRBV10-1|NA|TRBD1
TGCGCCAGCAGTGCGACAGGGATGGGCCACACTGAAGCTTTCTTT
CASSATGMGHTEAFF
>TRBJ1-1|TRBV7-9|NA|NA
TGTGCCAGCAGCTTAAGCGGGTTACAAGCTTTCTTT
CASSLSGLQAFF
>TRBJ2-6|TRBV28|NA|NA
TGTGCCAGCAGTATAACCGGGACACATAGCTCTGGGGCCAACGTCCTGACTTTC
CASSITGTHSSGANVLTF
>TRBJ2-5|TRBV15|once|NA
TGTGCCACCAGCACCAGGGTGATTGAGACCCAGTACTTC
CATSTRVIETQYF
>TRBJ2-3|TRBV10-1|few|NA
TGCGCCAGCAGTGAGACCTATTCCACAGATACGCAGTATTTT
CASSETYSTDTQYF
>TRBJ2-1|TRBV6-5|NA|NA
TGTGCCAGCAGGCGGAGCGGTCTCTCCTACAATGAGCAGTTCTTC
CASRRSGLSYNEQFF
>TRBJ1-1|TRBV25-1|NA|NA
TGTGCCAGCAGTGTAGGGGCGAACACTGAAGCTTTCTTT
CASSVGANTEAFF
>TRBJ2-1|TRBV27|NA|NA
TGTGCCAGCAGTTCTTTTAGCGGAGCCTACAATGAGCAGTTCTTC
CASSSFSGAYNEQFF
>TRBJ2-1|TRBV27|NA|NA
TGTGCCAGCAGTTGGTCGGGAGTGGCTAATGAGCAGTTCTTC
CASSWSGVANEQFF
>TRBJ1-5|TRBV10-3|NA|TRBD1
TGTGCCATCAGGGATGACAGGGGGGATCAGCCCCAGCATTTT
CAIRDDRGDQPQHF
>TRBJ2-2|TRBV5-1|NA|NA
TGCGCCAGCAGCAAACAGGGCTCGAACACCGGGGAGCTGTTTTTT
CASSKQGSNTGELFF
>TRBJ1-2|TRBV28|NA|NA
TGTGCCAGCAGTTTAGACAGGTTATATGGCTACACCTTC
CASSLDRLYGYTF
>TRBJ2-3|TRBV12-3/TRBV12-4|NA|NA
TGTGCCAGCAGCCTAAGTAGAAAGGATACGCAGTATTTT
CASSLSRKDTQYF
>TRBJ1-5|TRBV2|NA|NA
TGTGCCAGCAGTGTATCGACAGATAGCAATCAGCCCCAGCATTTT
CASSVSTDSNQPQHF
>TRBJ1-5|TRBV18|few|NA
TGTGCCAGCTCAGTATATTCGGGGGGTAATCAGCCCCAGCATTTT
CASSVYSGGNQPQHF
>TRBJ2-3|TRBV15|once|TRBD1
TGTGCCACCAGCGGGCCCCGGGACAGAACCACAGATACGCAGTATTTT
CATSGPRDRTTDTQYF
>TRBJ1-4|TRBV28|NA|TRBD1
TGTGCCAGCAGTTCCCCGGGACAGGGTACAGAAAAACTGTTTTTT
CASSSPGQGTEKLFF
>TRBJ2-1|TRBV12-5|NA|TRBD2
TGTGCTAGTGGTTCTATGACTAGCTTAGTCCCCTACAATGAGCAGTTCTTC
CASGSMTSLVPYNEQFF
>TRBJ2-1|TRBV24-1|NA|TRBD1
TGTGCCACCAGTGATTGGGGACAGGGTACCTACAATGAGCAGTTCTTC
CATSDWGQGTYNEQFF
>TRBJ2-3|TRBV4-1|NA|TRBD1
TGCGCCAGCAGCCCCCGAGACCGGGACAGTTCGGGTACGCAGTATTTT
CASSPRDRDSSGTQYF
>TRBJ2-5|TRBV5-5|few|TRBD1
TGTGCCAGCAGTCGACAGGGGGCTCAAGAGACCCAGTACTTC
CASSRQGAQETQYF
>TRBJ1-3|TRBV10-3|NA|NA
TGTGCCATCAGTGAGGGGCACTCTGGAAACACCATATATTTT
CAISEGHSGNTIYF
>TRBJ1-1|TRBV19|NA|TRBD1
TGTGCCAGTAGCACCAGACAGGGGGCGAATGTGAACACTGAAGCTTTCTTT
CASSTRQGANVNTEAFF
>TRBJ2-7|TRBV7-3|once|NA
TGTGCCAGCAGCTTCTCCGGGCGGCGGAACGAGCAGTACTTC
CASSFSGRRNEQYF
>TRBJ1-5|TRBV3-1/TRBV3-2|NA|NA
TGTGCCAGCAGCCAAAAGGGGTCTAATAGCAATCAGCCCCAGCATTTT
CASSQKGSNSNQPQHF
>TRBJ2-7|TRBV5-1|NA|TRBD1
TGCGCCAGCAGCTATGGACAGGGGGGCCCCTACGAGCAGTACTTC
CASSYGQGGPYEQYF
>TRBJ2-3|TRBV30|NA|TRBD2
TGTGCCTGGAACCCCCGATCCACAGCGGGAGGTCCGGGGGATACGCAGTATTTT
CAWNPRSTAGGPGDTQYF
>TRBJ2-3|TRBV28|NA|NA
TGTGCCAGCAGTTTACTCCCAGGGGCAGGCACAGATACGCAGTATTTT
CASSLLPGAGTDTQYF
>TRBJ1-2|TRBV5-1|NA|TRBD1
TGCGCCAGCAGACGGGACAGGGCCAGTCCGGGGCATGGCTACACCTTC
CASRRDRASPGHGYTF
>TRBJ1-2|TRBV3-1/TRBV3-2|NA|NA
TGTGCCAGCAGCCAACTAGGGTCTAACTATGGCTACACCTTC
CASSQLGSNYGYTF
>TRBJ1-3|TRBV6-5|NA|NA
TGTGCCAGCAGTTACTCGTTAGGAAACGCTGGAAACACCATATATTTT
CASSYSLGNAGNTIYF
>TRBJ1-2|TRBV6-6|NA|NA
TGTGCCAGCAGTTCCTTGGGACCTAACTATGGCTACACCTTC
CASSSLGPNYGYTF
>TRBJ2-5|TRBV5-6|NA|TRBD2
TGTGCCAGCAGCTTGAGGCGGGGGTTTAGAAGTGGGGAGACCCAGTACTTC
CASSLRRGFRSGETQYF
>TRBJ2-7|TRBV28|NA|NA
TGTGCCAGCAGCTGGGGCACTGCCTACGAGCAGTACTTC
CASSWGTAYEQYF
>TRBJ2-1|TRBV7-2|NA|NA
TGTGCCAGCAGGCCCGGGACAAACAATGAGCAGTTCTTC
CASRPGTNNEQFF
>TRBJ1-4|TRBV4-3|NA|TRBD1
TGCGCCAGCAGCCAGGACAGGGTTTTGACTAATGAAAAACTGTTTTTT
CASSQDRVLTNEKLFF
>TRBJ2-3|TRBV10-3|NA|NA
TGTGCCATCAGCGGCGAGTTAGATACGCAGTATTTT
CAISGELDTQYF
>TRBJ2-5|TRBV19|NA|TRBD1
TGTGCCAGTAGTATGTACTGGACAGGGGGAAAAGAGACCCAGTACTTC
CASSMYWTGGKETQYF
>TRBJ2-1|TRBV7-3|NA|TRBD2
TGTGCCAGCAGCCCGGGACTAGCGGCGACCAATGAGCAGTTCTTC
CASSPGLAATNEQFF
>TRBJ1-1|TRBV14|NA|NA
TGTGCCAGCAGCTCGAGGATTATGAACACTGAAGCTTTCTTT
CASSSRIMNTEAFF
>TRBJ2-1|TRBV7-9|once|NA
TGTGCCGGGTCCTTAGGCCCCTACAATGAGCAGTTCTTC
CAGSLGPYNEQFF
>TRBJ2-7|TRBV6-5|NA|NA
TGTGCCAGCAGTCCGGACCCCTCCTCCGAGCAGTACTTC
CASSPDPSSEQYF
>TRBJ2-3|TRBV6-5|NA|NA
TGTGCCAGCAGTTACGCCCCGACTAGCACAGATACGCAGTATTTT
CASSYAPTSTDTQYF
>TRBJ2-2|TRBV7-9|NA|TRBD2
TGTGCCAGCAGCTTTACTAGCGGGACGGCGGACACCGGGGAGCTGTTTTTT
CASSFTSGTADTGELFF
>TRBJ2-7|TRBV28|NA|NA
TGTGCCAGCAGCGGACAGTGGTACGAGCAGTACTTC
CASSGQWYEQYF
>TRBJ1-4|TRBV10-3|NA|TRBD1
TGTGCCATCAGTGAGGCCGCGCAGGGGGCAACTAATGAAAAACTGTTTTTT
CAISEAAQGATNEKLFF
>TRBJ2-7|TRBV9|medium-sized|NA
TGTGCCAGCAGCGTAGGGACTAAGTACCCCTACGAGCAGTACTTC
CASSVGTKYPYEQYF
>TRBJ1-5|TRBV3-1/TRBV3-2|NA|NA
TGTGCCAGCAGCCCGTCATCAGGGCAGCCCCAGCATTTT
CASSPSSGQPQHF
>TRBJ2-5|TRBV7-9|NA|NA
TGTGCCAGCAGCCCAGGGGGCGGGAGGCTTCGAGAGACCCAGTACTTC
CASSPGGGRLRETQYF